The present T cell receptor beta chain was sequenced within a study of identical twins. All donors were healthy, and all were Caucasian. General observations from the study: Findings depended on cross-sectional statistics rather than tracking the same donors. Within beta out-of-frame sequences, the excess sharing observed between twins was weaker.

cDNA molecules carried unique molecular identifiers, and template switching added a universal primer site. From the 5' RACE reads, TCRdb called clonotypes with MiXCR, one entry per CDR3 protein. The sample contains around 530,000 distinct CDR3 sequences, roughly 15% of which appear only once. A word on this clonotype: Its antigen is not known.

The CDR3 is 15 amino acids. Trimming left V 1 base short and J 3 bases short, with 12 bases between. Germline CDR1 SGHTA, CDR2 FQGTGA. This sample also appeared in a second study, on yellow fever vaccine responses in identical twins.

This receptor was taken from a woman between 18 and 29 years old in good health. This chain connects TRBV7-3 to TRBJ2-5; D remains ambiguous. Sequencing was done on a sample of CD4+ T cells sorted from blood. The CDR3 nucleotides read TGTGCCAGCAGCTTAAAGGTTGGGCGAGAAGAGACCCAGTACTTC. Translated: CASSLKVGREETQYF. The whole variable domain, remainder taken from reference TRBV7-3 and TRBJ2-5, is GAGVSQTPSNKVTEKGKYVELRCDPISGHTALYWYRQSLGQGPEFLIYFQGTGAADDSGLPNDRFFAVRPEGSVSTLKIQRTERGDSAVYLCASSLKVGREETQYFGPGTRLLVL.